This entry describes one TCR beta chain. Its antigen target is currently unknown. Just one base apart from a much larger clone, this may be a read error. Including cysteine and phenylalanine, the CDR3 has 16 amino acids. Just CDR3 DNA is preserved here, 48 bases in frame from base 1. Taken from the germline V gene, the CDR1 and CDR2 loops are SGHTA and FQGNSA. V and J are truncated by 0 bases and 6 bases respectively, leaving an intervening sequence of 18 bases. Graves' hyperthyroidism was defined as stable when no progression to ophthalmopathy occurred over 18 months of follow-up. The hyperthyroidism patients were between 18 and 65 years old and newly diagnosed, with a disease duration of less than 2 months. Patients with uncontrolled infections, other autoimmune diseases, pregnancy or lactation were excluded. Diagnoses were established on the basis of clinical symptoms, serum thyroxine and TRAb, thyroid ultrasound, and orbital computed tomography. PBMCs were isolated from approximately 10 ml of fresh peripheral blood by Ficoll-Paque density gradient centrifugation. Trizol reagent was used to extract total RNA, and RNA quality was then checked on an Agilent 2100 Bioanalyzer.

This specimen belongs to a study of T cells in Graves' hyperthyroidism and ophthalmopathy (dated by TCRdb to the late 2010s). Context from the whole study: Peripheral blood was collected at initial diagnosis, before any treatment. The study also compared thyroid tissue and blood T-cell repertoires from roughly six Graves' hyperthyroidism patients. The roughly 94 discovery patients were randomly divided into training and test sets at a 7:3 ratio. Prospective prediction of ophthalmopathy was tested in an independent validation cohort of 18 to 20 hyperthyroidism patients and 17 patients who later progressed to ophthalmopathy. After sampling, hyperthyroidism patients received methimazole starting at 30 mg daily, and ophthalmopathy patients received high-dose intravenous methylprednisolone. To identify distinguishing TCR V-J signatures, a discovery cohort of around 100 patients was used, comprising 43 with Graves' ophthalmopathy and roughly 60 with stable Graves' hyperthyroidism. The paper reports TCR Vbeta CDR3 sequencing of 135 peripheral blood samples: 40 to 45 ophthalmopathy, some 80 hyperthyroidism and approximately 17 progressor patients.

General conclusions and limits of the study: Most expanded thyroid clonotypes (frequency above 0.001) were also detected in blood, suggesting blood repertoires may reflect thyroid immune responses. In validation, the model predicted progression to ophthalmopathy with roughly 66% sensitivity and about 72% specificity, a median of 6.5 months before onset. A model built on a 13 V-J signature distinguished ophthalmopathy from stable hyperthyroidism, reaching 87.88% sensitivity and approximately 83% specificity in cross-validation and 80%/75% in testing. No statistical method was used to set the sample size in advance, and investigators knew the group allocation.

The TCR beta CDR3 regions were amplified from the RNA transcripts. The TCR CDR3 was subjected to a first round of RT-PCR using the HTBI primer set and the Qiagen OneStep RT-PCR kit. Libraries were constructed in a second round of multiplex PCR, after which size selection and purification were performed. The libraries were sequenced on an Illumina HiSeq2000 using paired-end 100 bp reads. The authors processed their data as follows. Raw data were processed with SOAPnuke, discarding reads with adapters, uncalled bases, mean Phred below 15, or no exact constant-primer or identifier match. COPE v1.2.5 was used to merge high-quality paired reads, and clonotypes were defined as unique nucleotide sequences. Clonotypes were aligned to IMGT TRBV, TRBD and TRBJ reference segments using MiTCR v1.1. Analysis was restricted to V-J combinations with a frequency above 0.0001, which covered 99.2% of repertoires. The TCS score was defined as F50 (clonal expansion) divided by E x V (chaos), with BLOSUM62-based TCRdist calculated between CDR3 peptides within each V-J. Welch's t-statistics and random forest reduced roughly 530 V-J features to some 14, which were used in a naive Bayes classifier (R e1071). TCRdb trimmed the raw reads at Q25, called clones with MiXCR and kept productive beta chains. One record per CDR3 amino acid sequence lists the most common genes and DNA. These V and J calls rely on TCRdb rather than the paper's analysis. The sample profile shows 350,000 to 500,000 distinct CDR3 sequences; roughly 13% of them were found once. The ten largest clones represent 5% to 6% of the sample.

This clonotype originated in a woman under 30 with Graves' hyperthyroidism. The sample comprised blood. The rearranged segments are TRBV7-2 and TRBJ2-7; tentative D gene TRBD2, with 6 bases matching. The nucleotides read TGTGCCAGCAGCTTAGCGGTGTGGAGGGGTGTTCTCGAGCAGTACTTC. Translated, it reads CASSLAVWRGVLEQYF.